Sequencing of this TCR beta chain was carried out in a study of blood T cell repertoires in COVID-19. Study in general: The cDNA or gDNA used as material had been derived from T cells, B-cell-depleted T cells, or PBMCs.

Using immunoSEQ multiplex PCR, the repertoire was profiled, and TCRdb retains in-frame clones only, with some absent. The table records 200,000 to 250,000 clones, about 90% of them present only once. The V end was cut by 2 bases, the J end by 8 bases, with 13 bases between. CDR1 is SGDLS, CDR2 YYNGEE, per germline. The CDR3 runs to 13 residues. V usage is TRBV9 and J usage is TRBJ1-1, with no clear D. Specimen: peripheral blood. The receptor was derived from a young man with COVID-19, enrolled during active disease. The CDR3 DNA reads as TGTGCCAGCAGCGTGGAACCAGGTTTCGAAGCTTTCTTT. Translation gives CASSVEPGFEAFF.